Below are 3 T cell receptor beta chains sequenced from a single sample in a study of T-cell reconstitution after alpha-beta-depleted transplantation in children. Unique molecular identifiers were incorporated into the prepared TCRbeta library. TCRdb analysed the PCR reads with MiXCR anew, one entry per CDR3 protein. The sample shows roughly 590,000 distinct CDR3 sequences, 16% of them seen only once. The sample consisted of PBMCs from the stem cell graft donor, taken from the stem cell graft. The receptors originated from a human donor who donated a stem cell graft to a child with acute myeloid leukemia.

This clonotype has more than one count but fewer than ten. This chain uses TRBV20-1 with TRBJ1-5; no reliable D call. Germline CDR1 DFQATT, CDR2 SNEGSKA (reference sequence). The CDR3 spans 14 residues. V was cut by 6 bases and J by 4 bases, with 16 bases left in between. In nucleotides, the CDR3 is TGCAGTGCAATCTTTGGGGAGGGAAATCAGCCCCAGCATTTT. It encodes CSAIFGEGNQPQHF.

The chain employs TRBV28 and TRBJ2-1; 8 bases are shared with TRBD2. The CDR3 runs to 13 residues. CDR1 and CDR2 from the germline V gene are MDHEN and SYDVKM. J was trimmed by 8 bases and V by 7 bases; bases with no gene match: 7. The CDR3 DNA reads TGTGCCAGCACTCCCCCGGGGGGGCATGAGCAGTTCTTC. Translating it yields CASTPPGGHEQFF.

Note on this clonotype: This may come from a read error, since a much larger clone is one base off. The chain employs TRBV10-3 and TRBJ2-5; possibly TRBD1 or TRBD2 for D (5 bases each). V lost 11 bases, J lost 5 bases, and 18 bases lay in between. The CDR3 consists of 13 residues. The germline CDR1 and CDR2 sequences are ENHRY and SYGVKD. The CDR3 DNA reads TGTGCCTTCTCGGTTGAGGGGCTGGAGACCCAGTACTTC. It codes for CAFSVEGLETQYF.